This TCR beta chain was recovered during a study of somatic mutations in cytotoxic T cells in rheumatoid arthritis. Libraries were prepared by immunoSEQ multiplex PCR; TCRdb keeps only in-frame clonotypes and omits some of them. The sample consists of over 10,000 clones, around 83% of them appearing once. The CDR3 length is 14 residues. V trimming: 6 bases; J trimming: 1 base; junction bases outside the gene matches: 3. Germline CDR1 ENHRY, CDR2 SYGVKD. The chain carries TRBV10-3 and TRBJ1-2; TRBD1 matches at 9 bases. The sequencing input was CD8+ T cells sorted from blood. This sequence originates from a woman aged 60 to 75 in good health. This chain's CDR3 is CAISEGQGNYGYTF. CDR3 nucleotide sequence: TGTGCCATCAGCGAGGGACAGGGTAACTATGGCTACACCTTC.